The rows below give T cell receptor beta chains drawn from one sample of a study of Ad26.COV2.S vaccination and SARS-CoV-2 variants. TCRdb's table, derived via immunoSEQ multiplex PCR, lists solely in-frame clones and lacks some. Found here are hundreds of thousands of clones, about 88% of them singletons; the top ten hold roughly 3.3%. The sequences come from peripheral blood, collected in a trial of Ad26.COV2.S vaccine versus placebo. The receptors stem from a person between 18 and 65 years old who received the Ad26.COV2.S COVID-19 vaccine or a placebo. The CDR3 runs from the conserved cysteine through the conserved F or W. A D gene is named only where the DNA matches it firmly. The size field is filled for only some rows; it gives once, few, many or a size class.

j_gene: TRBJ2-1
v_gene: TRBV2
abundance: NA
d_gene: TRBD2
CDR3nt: TGTGCCAGCAGCCGGTCTAGCGGGAGTTTTGGCAATGAGCAGTTCTTC
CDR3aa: CASSRSSGSFGNEQFF

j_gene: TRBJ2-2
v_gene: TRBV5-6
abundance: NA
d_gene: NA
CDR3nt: TGTGCCAGCAGCCCCGGGGGCGGGGAGCTGTTTTTT
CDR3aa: CASSPGGGELFF

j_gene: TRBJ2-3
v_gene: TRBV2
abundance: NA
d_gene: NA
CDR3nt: TGTGCCAGCAGACCGCTTAGCACAGATACGCAGTATTTT
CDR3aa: CASRPLSTDTQYF

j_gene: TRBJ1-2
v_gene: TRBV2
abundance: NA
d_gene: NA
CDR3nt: TGTGCCAGCAGTGAAGCGCAGGCCCCGACAGATGGCTACACCTTC
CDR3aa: CASSEAQAPTDGYTF

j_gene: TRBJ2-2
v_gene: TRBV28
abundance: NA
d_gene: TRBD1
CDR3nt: TGTGCCAGCAGTTCGAGACAGGGGATAATCCCCGGGGAGCTGTTTTTT
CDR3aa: CASSSRQGIIPGELFF

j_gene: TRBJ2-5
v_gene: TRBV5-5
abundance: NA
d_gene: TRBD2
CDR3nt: TGTGCCAGCACCCTAGCGGGGGGGCGACAAGAGACCCAGTACTTC
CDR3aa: CASTLAGGRQETQYF

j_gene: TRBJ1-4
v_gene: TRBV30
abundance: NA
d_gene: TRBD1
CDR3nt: TGTGCCTGGAGTCCAATCCGGGACAGGTCTAATGAAAAACTGTTTTTT
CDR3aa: CAWSPIRDRSNEKLFF

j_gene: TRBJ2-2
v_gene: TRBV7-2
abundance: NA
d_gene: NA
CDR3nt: TGTGCCAGCAGCCCAGCCGGGTCGGGGGCGATCGGGGAGCTGTTTTTT
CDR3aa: CASSPAGSGAIGELFF

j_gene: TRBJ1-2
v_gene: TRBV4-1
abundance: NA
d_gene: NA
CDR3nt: TGCGCCAGCAGCCAAGCTGGGAACTATGGCTACACCTTC
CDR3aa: CASSQAGNYGYTF

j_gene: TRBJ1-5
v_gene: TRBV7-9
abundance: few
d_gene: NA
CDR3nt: TGTGCCAGCAGCCAAGGGGTGGATAGCAATCAGCCCCAGCATTTT
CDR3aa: CASSQGVDSNQPQHF

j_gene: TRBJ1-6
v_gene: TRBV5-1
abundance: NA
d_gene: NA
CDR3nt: TGCGCCAGCAGCTCCCTGGGGGCTTCGAATTCACCCCTCCACTTT
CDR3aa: CASSSLGASNSPLHF

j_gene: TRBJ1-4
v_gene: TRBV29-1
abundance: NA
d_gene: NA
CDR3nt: TGCAGCGTTGGGGCGGCACCAACTAATGAAAAACTGTTTTTT
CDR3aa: CSVGAAPTNEKLFF

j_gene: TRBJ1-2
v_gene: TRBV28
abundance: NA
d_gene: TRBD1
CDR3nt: TGTGCCAGCTGGGACAGGGTGACGCTTTACTATGGCTACACCTTC
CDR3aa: CASWDRVTLYYGYTF

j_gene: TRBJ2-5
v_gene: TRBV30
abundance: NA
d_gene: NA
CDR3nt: TGTGCCTGGAGTGTAAGACCCCCCGACAGGGAGGTTGGAGAGACCCAGTACTTC
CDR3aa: CAWSVRPPDREVGETQYF

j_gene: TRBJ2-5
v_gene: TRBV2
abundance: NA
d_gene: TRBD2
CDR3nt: TGTGCCAGCACCGTAGCGGGAGTTAAAGAGACCCAGTACTTC
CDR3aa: CASTVAGVKETQYF

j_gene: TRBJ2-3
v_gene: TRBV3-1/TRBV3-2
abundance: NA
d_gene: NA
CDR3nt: TGTGCCAGCAGCCCCCGAGGAGATACGCAGTATTTT
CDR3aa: CASSPRGDTQYF

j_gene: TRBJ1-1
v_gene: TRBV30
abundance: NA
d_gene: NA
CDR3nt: TGTGCCTACACATTCCAGACCCTACCGAACACTGAAGCTTTCTTT
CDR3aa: CAYTFQTLPNTEAFF

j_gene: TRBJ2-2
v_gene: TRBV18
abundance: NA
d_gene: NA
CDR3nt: TGTGCCAGCTCACCTTTAACCGGGGAGCTGTTTTTT
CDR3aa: CASSPLTGELFF

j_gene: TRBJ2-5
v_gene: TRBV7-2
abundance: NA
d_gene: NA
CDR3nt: TGTGCCAGCAGCTTACTCCGAGCGGGAGAGACCCAGTACTTC
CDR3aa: CASSLLRAGETQYF

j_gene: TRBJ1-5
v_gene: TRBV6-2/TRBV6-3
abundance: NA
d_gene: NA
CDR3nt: TGTGCCAGCAGTTCTGGGGGCGCGGGCAATCAGCCCCAGCATTTT
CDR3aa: CASSSGGAGNQPQHF

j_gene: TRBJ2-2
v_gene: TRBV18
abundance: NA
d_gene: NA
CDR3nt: TGTGCCAGCTCACCGCTGGACAGGGAGGGCACCGGGGAGCTGTTTTTT
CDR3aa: CASSPLDREGTGELFF

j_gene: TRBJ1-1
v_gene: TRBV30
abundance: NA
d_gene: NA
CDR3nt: TGTGCCTGGATAGGGAGGGAGTCGGGCTTGGCGAACACTGAAGCTTTCTTT
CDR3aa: CAWIGRESGLANTEAFF

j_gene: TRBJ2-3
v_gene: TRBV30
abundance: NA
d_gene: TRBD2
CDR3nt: TGTGCCTGGAAGGGCGGGAGCCCGCTTCGAACCTCTAGCACAGATACGCAGTATTTT
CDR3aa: CAWKGGSPLRTSSTDTQYF

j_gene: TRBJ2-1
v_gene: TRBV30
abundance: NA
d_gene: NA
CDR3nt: TGTGCCTGGGGACTGGGGCAAGAGCAGTTCTTC
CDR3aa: CAWGLGQEQFF

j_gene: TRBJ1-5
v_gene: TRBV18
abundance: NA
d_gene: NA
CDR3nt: TGTGCCAGCTCACCACCGCCAGGTGGCAATCAGCCCCAGCATTTT
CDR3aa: CASSPPPGGNQPQHF

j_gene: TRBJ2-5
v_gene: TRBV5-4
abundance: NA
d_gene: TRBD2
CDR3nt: TGTGCCAGCAGCCCACAAGCTAGCGGGGGACACCAAGAGACCCAGTACTTC
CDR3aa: CASSPQASGGHQETQYF

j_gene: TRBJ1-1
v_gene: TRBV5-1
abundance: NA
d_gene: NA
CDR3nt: TGCGCCAGCAGCTTGGCATCGGAGGTCACTGAAGCTTTCTTT
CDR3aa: CASSLASEVTEAFF

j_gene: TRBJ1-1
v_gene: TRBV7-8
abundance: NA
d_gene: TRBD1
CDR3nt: TGTGCCAGCAGAACAGACAGGGGCACTGAAGCTTTCTTT
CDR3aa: CASRTDRGTEAFF

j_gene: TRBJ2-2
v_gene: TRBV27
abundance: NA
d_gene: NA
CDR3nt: TGTGCCAGCAGTTTGGCGAACACCGGGGAGCTGTTTTTT
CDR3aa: CASSLANTGELFF

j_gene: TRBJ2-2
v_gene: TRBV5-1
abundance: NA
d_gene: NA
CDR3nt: TGCGCCAGCAGCCCGGGGGCGAACACCGGGGAGCTGTTTTTT
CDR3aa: CASSPGANTGELFF

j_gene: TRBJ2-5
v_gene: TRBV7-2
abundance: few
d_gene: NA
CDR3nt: TGTGCCAGCAGCCCCGGGCTAGCGAGAGGGACCAGTTGGGAGACCCAGTACTTC
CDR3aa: CASSPGLARGTSWETQYF

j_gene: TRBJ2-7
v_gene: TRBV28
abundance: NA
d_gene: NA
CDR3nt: TGTGCCAGCAGTTCTCGGACGACCGAGCAGTACTTC
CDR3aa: CASSSRTTEQYF

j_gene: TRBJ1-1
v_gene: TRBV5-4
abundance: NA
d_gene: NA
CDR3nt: TGTGCCAGCAGCTTGGATTGGGGTGCTCTAACTGAAGCTTTCTTT
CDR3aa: CASSLDWGALTEAFF

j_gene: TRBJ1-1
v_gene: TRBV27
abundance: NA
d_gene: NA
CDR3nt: TGTGCCAGCAGTGAGGTCACGAGCACTGAAGCTTTCTTT
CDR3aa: CASSEVTSTEAFF

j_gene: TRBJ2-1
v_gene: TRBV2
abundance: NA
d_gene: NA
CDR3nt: TGTGCCAGCAGTGAATTGGGACATCCCTACAATGAGCAGTTCTTC
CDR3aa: CASSELGHPYNEQFF

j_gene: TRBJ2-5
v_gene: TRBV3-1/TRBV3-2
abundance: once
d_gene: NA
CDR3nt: TGTGCCAGCAGCCAGAAAGGAGAGACCCAGTACTTC
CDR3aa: CASSQKGETQYF

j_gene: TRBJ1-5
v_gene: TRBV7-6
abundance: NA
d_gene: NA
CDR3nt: TGTGCCAGCAGCTTAGTTCCTCAGGCGTCTAGCAATCAGCCCCAGCATTTT
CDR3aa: CASSLVPQASSNQPQHF

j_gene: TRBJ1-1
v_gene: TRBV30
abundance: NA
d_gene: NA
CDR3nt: TGTGCCTGGAGTCATACCGCGCAACGGAGGAACATGAACACTGAAGCTTTCTTT
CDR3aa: CAWSHTAQRRNMNTEAFF

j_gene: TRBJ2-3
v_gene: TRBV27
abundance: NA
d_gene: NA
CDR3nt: TGTGCCAGCAATAATAACCCGAACACAGATACGCAGTATTTT
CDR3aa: CASNNNPNTDTQYF

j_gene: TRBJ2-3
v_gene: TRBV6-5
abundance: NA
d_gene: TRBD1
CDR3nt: TGTGCCAGCAGTCCGTTAACAGGGGGCACAGATACGCAGTATTTT
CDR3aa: CASSPLTGGTDTQYF

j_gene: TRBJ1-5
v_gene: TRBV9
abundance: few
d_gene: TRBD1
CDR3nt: TGTGCCAGCAGCGAGACAGGGGGCCAGCCCCAGCATTTT
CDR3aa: CASSETGGQPQHF

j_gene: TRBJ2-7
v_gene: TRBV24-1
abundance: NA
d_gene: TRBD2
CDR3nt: TGTGCCACCAGTGATTTGAGCGGGGCCTCCTACGAGCAGTACTTC
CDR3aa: CATSDLSGASYEQYF

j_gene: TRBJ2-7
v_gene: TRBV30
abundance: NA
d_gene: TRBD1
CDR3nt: TGTGCCTGGTCTAGTCAGGGGGCCCCCGGCTACGAGCAGTACTTC
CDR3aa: CAWSSQGAPGYEQYF

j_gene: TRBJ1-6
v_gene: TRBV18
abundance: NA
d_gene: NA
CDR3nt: TGTGCCAGCTCACCACCGATAGTGGGAACACCCCTCCACTTT
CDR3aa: CASSPPIVGTPLHF

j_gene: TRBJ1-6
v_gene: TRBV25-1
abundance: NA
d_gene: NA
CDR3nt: TGTGCCAGCAGTCAGACCCTCTATAATTCACCCCTCCACTTT
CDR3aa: CASSQTLYNSPLHF

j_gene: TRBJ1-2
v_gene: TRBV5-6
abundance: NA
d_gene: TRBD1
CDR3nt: TGTGCCAGCAGCGGTACCGGGACAGGGGAGTATGGCTACACCTTC
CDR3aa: CASSGTGTGEYGYTF

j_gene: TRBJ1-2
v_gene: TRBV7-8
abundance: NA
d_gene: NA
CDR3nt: TGTGCCAGCAGCCCTGGGCTGGGAGGCTACACCTTC
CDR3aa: CASSPGLGGYTF

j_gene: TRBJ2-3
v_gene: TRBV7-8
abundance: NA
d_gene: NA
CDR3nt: TGTGCCAGCAGCTTAGTGGGTCCCGGGACAGATACGCAGTATTTT
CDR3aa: CASSLVGPGTDTQYF

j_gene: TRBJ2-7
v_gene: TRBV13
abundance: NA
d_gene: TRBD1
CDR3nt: TGTGCCAGCAGCTTAGTAGGGACAGGGGGCTACGAGCAGTACTTC
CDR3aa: CASSLVGTGGYEQYF

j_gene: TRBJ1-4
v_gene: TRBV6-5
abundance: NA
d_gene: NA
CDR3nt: TGTGCCGTACGGGACCCCAGAGGAGAAAAACTGTTTTTT
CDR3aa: CAVRDPRGEKLFF